Below, 12 T cell receptor beta chains from the same sample are listed, as sequenced in a study of vaccination and CD4 T cells after COVID-19. Described treatment: 10-day PBMC culture with coronavirus spike peptide pools or control peptides (ViraFEST assay). With the Oncomine TCR Beta short-read assay, DNA from cultured CD4+ T cells was sequenced. One entry per CDR3 protein results from TCRdb running MiXCR on the PCR reads. This sample carries some 11,000 distinct CDR3 sequences, roughly two thirds of them seen once, and the ten largest clones take 7.1%. These TCRs' antigens remain unknown. The material sequenced was CD4+ T cells from blood, cultured in vitro, taken before SARS-CoV-2 vaccination. The receptor set was obtained from a human donor who had recovered from COVID-19.

This clonotype occurred a few times. The CDR3 DNA follows: TGTGCCAGCAGTTGGGACAGAGCTGCTAATTCACCCCTCCACTTT. Protein: CASSWDRAANSPLHF. The V and J genes are TRBV7-2 and TRBJ1-6, with 7 bases that match TRBD1. CDR1 SGHTA and CDR2 FQGNSA come from the germline V gene. CDR3 size: 15 residues. With V trimmed by 6 bases and J by 6 bases, 8 bases remained unmatched.

In its sample, this clonotype was seen a few times. This chain uses TRBV20-1 with TRBJ1-5, with TRBD1 identical over 8 bases. V dropped 7 bases and J dropped 2; count of bases not matched to a gene: 4. The CDR3 sequence is 13 residues long. The V gene's germline CDR1 is DFQATT and CDR2 SNEGSKA (reference sequence). This chain's CDR3 is CSVTGDGNQPQHF. The CDR3 coding sequence is TGCAGTGTGACAGGGGACGGCAATCAGCCCCAGCATTTT.

CDR3 protein: CSAIPGQVIYEQYF. CDR3 bases: TGCAGTGCTATACCGGGACAGGTTATTTACGAGCAGTACTTC. The rearrangement uses TRBV20-1 and TRBJ2-7, with 8 bases matching TRBD1. Germline V lookup: CDR1 DFQATT, CDR2 SNEGSKA (reference sequence). Germline trimming cut 4 bases from V and 4 bases from J; bases unmatched to any gene: 9. There are 14 residues in the CDR3.

This chain uses TRBV24-1 with TRBJ1-2; 7 bases are a match to TRBD1. Unmatched junction bases numbered 4, after V lost 7 bases and J lost 3 bases. CDR1 is KGHDR, CDR2 SFDVKD, per germline. The CDR3 contains 13 residues. The CDR3 sequence is CATSSGTDYGYTF. In DNA form, the CDR3 reads TGTGCCACCAGCTCCGGGACAGACTATGGCTACACCTTC.

The V gene is TRBV28, the J gene TRBJ2-3, with D possibly being TRBD1 (6 bases). The CDR3 has 14 amino acids. Per germline, CDR1 MDHEN and CDR2 SYDVKM. Trimming pared 5 bases from V and 2 bases from J, leaving 11 bases between. This CDR3 reads CASSDNRDTDTQYF. The CDR3 coding sequence is TGTGCCAGCAGTGACAACAGGGACACAGATACGCAGTATTTT.

The rearrangement joins TRBV6-5 to TRBJ2-7; no reliable D call. Germline V CDR1 and CDR2: MNHEY, SVGAGI. The ends were cut back, 1 base at V and 1 base at J, with 20 bases in the middle. This CDR3 contains 18 residues. This CDR3 is CASSYWIGIVGPSYEQYF. CDR3 nucleotide sequence: TGTGCCAGCAGTTACTGGATAGGGATCGTAGGGCCTTCCTACGAGCAGTACTTC.

The chain joins TRBV6-1 to TRBJ2-3; 7 bases are a match to TRBD2. The CDR3 contains 14 residues. V shed 7 bases, J shed 5 bases, and the junction held 9 bases outside the gene matches. Germline V CDR1 and CDR2: MNHNS, SASEGT. CDR3 sequence reads: CASNRGSQGDTQYF. In DNA form, the CDR3 reads TGTGCCAGCAATCGCGGGAGTCAGGGAGATACGCAGTATTTT.

The chain uses TRBV28 and TRBJ2-7, with 10 bases that match TRBD2. Losses at the gene ends were 4 bases for V and 3 bases for J; bases not matched to a gene: 27. CDR3 length equals 22 residues. CDR1 is MDHEN, CDR2 SYDVKM, per germline. In DNA, the CDR3 is TGTGCCAGCAGTTCAGCGGGGGGGGCTTGGATAGAGCTGAAGAAAAAGTACTACGAGCAGTACTTC. Translating it yields CASSSAGGAWIELKKKYYEQYF. Complete variable domain (other parts from reference TRBV28 and TRBJ2-7): DVKVTQSSRYLVKRTGEKVFLECVQDMDHENMFWYRQDPGLGLRLIYFSYDVKMKEKGDIPEGYSVSREKKERFSLILESASTNQTSMYLCASSSAGGAWIELKKKYYEQYFGPGTRLTVT.

This clonotype was seen a handful of times. CDR3 region: CASTGTVPNSNQPQHF. As DNA, the CDR3 is TGTGCCAGCACGGGGACAGTTCCAAATAGCAATCAGCCCCAGCATTTT. This chain uses TRBV6-1 with TRBJ1-5; 7 positions match TRBD1. Germline V gene lookup returns CDR1 MNHNS and CDR2 SASEGT. This CDR3 has 16 residues. Trimming removed 7 bases from V and 0 bases from J; junction bases left unmatched: 9.

This clonotype was counted a few times. The rearrangement uses TRBV20-1 and TRBJ1-2; D gene unclear. CDR1 is DFQATT, CDR2 SNEGSKA, per germline (reference sequence). Trimming removed 6 bases from V and 2 bases from J, with 13 bases in between. The CDR3 loop spans 13 amino acids. This chain's CDR3 is CSAWLRDNYGYTF. CDR3 in DNA: TGCAGTGCATGGCTAAGAGACAACTATGGCTACACCTTC.

This sequence joins TRBV7-2 and TRBJ2-5, with 8 bases aligning to TRBD2. With V trimmed by 5 bases and J by 5 bases, 10 bases remained unmatched. The germline gives CDR1 SGHTA, CDR2 FQGNSA. CDR3 length: 15 amino acids. CDR3 protein: CASSRSGTSGETQYF. CDR3 DNA sequence: TGTGCCAGCAGCCGCTCCGGGACTAGTGGCGAGACCCAGTACTTC.

The gene calls are TRBV6-5 and TRBJ2-3; no clear D gene. V lost 2 bases and J 2 bases, leaving 11 bases between the germline ends. The germline V gene has CDR1 MNHEY and CDR2 SVGAGI. The CDR3 length is 15 residues. The CDR3, as DNA: TGTGCCAGCAGTTACGGGGTGTTGGACACAGATACGCAGTATTTT. Encoded protein: CASSYGVLDTDTQYF.